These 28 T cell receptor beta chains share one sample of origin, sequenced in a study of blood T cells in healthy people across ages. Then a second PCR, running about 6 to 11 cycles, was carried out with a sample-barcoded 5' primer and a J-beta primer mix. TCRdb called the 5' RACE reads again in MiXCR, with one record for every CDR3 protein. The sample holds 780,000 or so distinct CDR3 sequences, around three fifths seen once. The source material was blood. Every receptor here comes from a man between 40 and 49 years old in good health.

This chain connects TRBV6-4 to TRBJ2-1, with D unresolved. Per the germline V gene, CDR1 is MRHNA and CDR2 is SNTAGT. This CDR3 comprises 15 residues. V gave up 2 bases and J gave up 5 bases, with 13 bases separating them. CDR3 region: CASSDTPEPHNEQFF. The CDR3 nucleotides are TGTGCCAGCAGTGACACTCCGGAGCCCCACAATGAGCAGTTCTTC.

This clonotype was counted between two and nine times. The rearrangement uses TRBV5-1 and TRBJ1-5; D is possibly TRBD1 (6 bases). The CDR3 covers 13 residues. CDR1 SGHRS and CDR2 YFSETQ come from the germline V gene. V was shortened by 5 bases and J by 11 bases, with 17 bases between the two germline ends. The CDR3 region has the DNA TGCGCCAGCAGATCTGAACGGGACAACACCCAGCATTTT. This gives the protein CASRSERDNTQHF. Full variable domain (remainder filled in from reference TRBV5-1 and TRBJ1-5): KAGVTQTPRYLIKTRGQQVTLSCSPISGHRSVSWYQQTPGQGLQFLFEYFSETQRNKGNFPGRFSGRQFSNSRSEMNVSTLELGDSALYLCASRSERDNTQHFGDGTRLSIL.

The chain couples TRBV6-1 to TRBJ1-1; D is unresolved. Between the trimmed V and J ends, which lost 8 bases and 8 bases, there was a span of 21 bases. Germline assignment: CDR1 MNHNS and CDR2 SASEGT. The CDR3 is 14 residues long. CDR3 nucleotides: TGTGCCAGCGACCATAAAACCATCAGCTGGGAAGCTTTCTTT. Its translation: CASDHKTISWEAFF.

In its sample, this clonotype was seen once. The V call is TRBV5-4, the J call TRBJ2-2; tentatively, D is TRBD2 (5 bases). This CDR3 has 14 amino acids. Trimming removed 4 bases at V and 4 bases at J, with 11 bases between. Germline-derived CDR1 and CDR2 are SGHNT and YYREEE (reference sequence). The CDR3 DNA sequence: TGTGCCAGCAGCGTGGACTTATTCACCGGGGAGCTGTTTTTT. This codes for CASSVDLFTGELFF.

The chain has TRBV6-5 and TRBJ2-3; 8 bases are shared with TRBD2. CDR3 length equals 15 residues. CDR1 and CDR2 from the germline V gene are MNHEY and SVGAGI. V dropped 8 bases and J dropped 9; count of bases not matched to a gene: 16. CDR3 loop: CASGTTGTRAETQYF. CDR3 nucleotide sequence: TGTGCCAGCGGAACCACCGGGACTAGAGCCGAAACGCAGTATTTT.

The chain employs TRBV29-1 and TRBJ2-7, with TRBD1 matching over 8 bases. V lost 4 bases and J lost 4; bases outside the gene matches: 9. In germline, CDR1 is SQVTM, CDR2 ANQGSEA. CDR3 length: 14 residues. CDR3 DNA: TGCAGCGTTGTATTGCAGGGGGCTGGTTACGAGCAGTACTTC. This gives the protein CSVVLQGAGYEQYF.

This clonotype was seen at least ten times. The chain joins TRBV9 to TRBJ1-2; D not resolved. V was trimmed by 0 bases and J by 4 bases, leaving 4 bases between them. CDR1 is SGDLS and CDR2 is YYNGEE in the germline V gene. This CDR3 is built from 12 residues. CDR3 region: CASSVASYGYTF. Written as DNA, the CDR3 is TGTGCCAGCAGCGTAGCTAGCTATGGCTACACCTTC. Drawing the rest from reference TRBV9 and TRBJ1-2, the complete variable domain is DSGVTQTPKHLITATGQRVTLRCSPRSGDLSVYWYQQSLDQGLQFLIQYYNGEERAKGNILERFSAQQFPDLHSELNLSSLELGDSALYFCASSVASYGYTFGSGTRLTVV.

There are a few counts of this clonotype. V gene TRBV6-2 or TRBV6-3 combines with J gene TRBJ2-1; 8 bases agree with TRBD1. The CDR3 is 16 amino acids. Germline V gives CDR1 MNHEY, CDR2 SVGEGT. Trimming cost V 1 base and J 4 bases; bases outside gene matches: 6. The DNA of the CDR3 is TGTGCCAGCAGTTACTTTCCAGACAGGGGATACAATGAGCAGTTCTTC. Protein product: CASSYFPDRGYNEQFF.

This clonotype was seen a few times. Written as DNA, the CDR3 is TGTGCCAGCAGTTACGGGCAGCTTCGTGACGAGCAGTACTTC. Its translation is CASSYGQLRDEQYF. The gene calls are TRBV6-2 or TRBV6-3 and TRBJ2-7; D is ambiguous. V gave up 2 bases and J gave up 5 bases, with 13 bases separating them. CDR3 length: 14 amino acids. The V gene's germline CDR1 is MNHEY and CDR2 SVGEGT.

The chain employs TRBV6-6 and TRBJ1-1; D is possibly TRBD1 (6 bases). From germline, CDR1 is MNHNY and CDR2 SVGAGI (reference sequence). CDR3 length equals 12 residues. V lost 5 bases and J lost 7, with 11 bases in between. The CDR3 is CASSKGQIEAFF. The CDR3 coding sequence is TGTGCCAGCAGTAAGGGACAAATTGAAGCTTTCTTT.

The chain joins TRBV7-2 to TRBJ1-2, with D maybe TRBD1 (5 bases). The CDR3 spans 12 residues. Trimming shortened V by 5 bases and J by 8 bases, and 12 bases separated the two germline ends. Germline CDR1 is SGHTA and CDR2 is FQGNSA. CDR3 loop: CASSQRQMGYTF. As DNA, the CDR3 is TGTGCCAGCAGCCAGAGACAGATGGGCTACACCTTC.

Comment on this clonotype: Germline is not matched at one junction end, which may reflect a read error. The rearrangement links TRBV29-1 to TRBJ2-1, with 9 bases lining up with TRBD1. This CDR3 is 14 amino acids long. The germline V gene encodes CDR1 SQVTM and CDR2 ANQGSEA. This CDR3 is CSIDLTGTGTEQFF. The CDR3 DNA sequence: TGCAGCATTGATCTGACCGGGACAGGGACTGAGCAGTTCTTC.

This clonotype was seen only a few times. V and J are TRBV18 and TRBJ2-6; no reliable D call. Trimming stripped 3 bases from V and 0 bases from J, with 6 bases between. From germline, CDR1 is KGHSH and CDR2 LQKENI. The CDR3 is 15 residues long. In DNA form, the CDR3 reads TGTGCCAGCTCACCGGGTATCTCTGGGGCCAACGTCCTGACTTTC. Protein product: CASSPGISGANVLTF.

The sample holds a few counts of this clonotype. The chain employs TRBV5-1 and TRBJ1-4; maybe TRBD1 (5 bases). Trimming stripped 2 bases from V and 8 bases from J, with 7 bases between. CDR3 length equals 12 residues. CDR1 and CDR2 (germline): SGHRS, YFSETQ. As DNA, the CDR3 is TGCGCCAGCAGCTTCAAGGGGGAAAAACTGTTTTTT. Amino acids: CASSFKGEKLFF. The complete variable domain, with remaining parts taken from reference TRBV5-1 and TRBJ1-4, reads KAGVTQTPRYLIKTRGQQVTLSCSPISGHRSVSWYQQTPGQGLQFLFEYFSETQRNKGNFPGRFSGRQFSNSRSEMNVSTLELGDSALYLCASSFKGEKLFFGSGTQLSVL.

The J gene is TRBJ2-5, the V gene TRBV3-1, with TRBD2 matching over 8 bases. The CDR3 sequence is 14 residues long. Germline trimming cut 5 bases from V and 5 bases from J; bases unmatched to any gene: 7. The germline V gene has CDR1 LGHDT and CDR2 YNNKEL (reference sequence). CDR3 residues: CASSTSGGTETQYF. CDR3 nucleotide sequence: TGTGCCAGCAGCACGAGCGGGGGTACGGAGACCCAGTACTTC.

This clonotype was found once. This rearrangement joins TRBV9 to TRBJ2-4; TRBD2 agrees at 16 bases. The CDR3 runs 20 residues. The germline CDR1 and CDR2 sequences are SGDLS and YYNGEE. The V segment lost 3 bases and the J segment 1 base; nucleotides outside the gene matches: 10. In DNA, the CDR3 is TGTGCCAGCAGCGAAACAATGGGACTAGCGGGGGGGCAGGCCAAAAACATTCAGTACTTC. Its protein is CASSETMGLAGGQAKNIQYF.

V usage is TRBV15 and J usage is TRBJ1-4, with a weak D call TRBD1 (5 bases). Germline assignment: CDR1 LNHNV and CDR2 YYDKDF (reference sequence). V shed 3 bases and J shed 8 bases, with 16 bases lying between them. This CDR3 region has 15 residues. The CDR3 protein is CATSRETARSEKLFF. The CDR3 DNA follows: TGTGCCACCAGCAGGGAGACAGCACGGTCCGAAAAACTGTTTTTT.

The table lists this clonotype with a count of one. The CDR3 here is CASSDPTLSFSPFNEKLFF. The CDR3 coding sequence is TGTGCCAGCAGTGACCCTACGCTCTCCTTCAGCCCCTTTAATGAAAAACTGTTTTTT. V is TRBV25-1 and J is TRBJ1-4, with D uncertain. This CDR3 is built from 19 residues. With 3 bases removed from V and 4 bases from J, the gap between germline ends came to 24 bases. Germline V CDR1 and CDR2: MGHDK, SYGVNS.

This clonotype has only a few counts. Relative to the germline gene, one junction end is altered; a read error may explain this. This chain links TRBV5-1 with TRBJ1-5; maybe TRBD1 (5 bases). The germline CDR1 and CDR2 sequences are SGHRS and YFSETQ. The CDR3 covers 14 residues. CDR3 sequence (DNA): TGCGCCAGCACCTTGGCCCCACAGGATCAGCCCCAGCATTTT. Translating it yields CASTLAPQDQPQHF.

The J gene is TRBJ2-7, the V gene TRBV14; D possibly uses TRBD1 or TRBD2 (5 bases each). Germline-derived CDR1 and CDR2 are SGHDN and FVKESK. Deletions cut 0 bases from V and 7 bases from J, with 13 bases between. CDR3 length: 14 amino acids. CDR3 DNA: TGTGCCAGCAGCCAAGACGGGGCCTACAATGAGCAGTACTTC. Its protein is CASSQDGAYNEQYF.

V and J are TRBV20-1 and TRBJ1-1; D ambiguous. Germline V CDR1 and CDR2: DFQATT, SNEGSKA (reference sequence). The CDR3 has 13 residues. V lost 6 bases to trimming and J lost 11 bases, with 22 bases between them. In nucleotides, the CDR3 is TGCAGTGCGGCTGCTAGGGCCCCGGTCGAGGCTTTCTTT. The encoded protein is CSAAARAPVEAFF.

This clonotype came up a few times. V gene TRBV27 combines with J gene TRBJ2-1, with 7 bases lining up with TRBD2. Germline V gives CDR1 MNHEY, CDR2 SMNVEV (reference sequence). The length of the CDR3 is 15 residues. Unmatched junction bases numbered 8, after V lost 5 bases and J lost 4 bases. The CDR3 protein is CASSVGLGGYNEQFF. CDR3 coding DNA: TGTGCCAGCAGTGTTGGACTAGGAGGATACAATGAGCAGTTCTTC.

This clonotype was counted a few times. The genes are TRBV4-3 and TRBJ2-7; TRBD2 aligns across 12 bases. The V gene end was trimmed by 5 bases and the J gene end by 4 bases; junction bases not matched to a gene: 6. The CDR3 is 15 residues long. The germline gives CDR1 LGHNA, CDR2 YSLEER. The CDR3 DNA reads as TGCGCCAGCAGCGTTCGACTAGCGGGGGAATACGAGCAGTACTTC. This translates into CASSVRLAGEYEQYF.

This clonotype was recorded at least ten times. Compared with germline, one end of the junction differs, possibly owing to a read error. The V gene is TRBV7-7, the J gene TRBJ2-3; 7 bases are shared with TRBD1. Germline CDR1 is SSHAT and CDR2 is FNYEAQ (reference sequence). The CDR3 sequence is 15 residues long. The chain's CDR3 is CASSPTGAFTDTQYF. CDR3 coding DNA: TGTGCTAGCAGCCCAACAGGGGCCTTCACAGATACGCAGTATTTT.

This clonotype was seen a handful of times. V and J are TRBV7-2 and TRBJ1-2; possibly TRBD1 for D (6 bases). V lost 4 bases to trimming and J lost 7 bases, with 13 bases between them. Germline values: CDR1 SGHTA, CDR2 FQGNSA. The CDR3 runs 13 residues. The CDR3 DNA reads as TGTGCCAGCAGCTCACAGGGATCCACTGGCTACACCTTC. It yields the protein CASSSQGSTGYTF.

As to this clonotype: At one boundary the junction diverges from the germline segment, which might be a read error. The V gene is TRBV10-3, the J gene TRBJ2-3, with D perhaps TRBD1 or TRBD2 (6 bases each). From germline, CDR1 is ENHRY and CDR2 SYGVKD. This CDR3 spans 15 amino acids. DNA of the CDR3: TGTACCATCAGTGAAGGGGGGAGAAGGACAGATACGCAGTATTTT. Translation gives CTISEGGRRTDTQYF.

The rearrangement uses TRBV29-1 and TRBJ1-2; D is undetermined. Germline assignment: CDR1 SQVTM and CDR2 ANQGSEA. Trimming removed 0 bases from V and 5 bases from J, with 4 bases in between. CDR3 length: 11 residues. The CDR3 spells CSVEDRYGYTF. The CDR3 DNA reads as TGCAGCGTTGAAGATCGGTATGGCTACACCTTC.

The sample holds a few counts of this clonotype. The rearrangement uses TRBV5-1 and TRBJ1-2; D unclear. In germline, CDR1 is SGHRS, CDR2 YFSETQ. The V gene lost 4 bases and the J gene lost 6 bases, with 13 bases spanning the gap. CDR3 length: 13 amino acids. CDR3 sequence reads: CASSPEGGNGYTF. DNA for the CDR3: TGCGCCAGCAGCCCAGAGGGAGGCAATGGCTACACCTTC.